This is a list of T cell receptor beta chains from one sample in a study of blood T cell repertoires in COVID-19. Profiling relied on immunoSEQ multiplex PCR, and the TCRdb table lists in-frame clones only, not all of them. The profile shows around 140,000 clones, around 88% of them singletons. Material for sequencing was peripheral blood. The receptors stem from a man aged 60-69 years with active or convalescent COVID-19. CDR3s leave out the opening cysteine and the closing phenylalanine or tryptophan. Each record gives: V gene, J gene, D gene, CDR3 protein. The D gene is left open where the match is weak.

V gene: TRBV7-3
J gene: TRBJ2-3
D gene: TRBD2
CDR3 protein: ASSFGPGGADTQY

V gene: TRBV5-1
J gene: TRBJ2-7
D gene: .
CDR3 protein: ASSPLEGSYEQY

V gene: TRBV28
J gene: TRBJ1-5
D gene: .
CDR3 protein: ASSFRGSSDQPQH

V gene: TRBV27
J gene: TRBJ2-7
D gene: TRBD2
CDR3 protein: ASSLSWTSGLSEQY

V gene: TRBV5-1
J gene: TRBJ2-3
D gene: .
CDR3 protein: ASSESVTGTDTQY

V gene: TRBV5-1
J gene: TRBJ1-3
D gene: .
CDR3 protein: ASSPGWSGNTIY

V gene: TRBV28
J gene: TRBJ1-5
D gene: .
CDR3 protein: ASSLGAGLKGNQPQH

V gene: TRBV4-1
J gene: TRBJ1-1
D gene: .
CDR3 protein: ASSQEPVGVEAF

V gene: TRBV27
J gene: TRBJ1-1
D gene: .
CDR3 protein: ASSLSGSSYPAF

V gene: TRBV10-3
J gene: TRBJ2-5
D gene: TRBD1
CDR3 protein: ATRLRTGDQETQY

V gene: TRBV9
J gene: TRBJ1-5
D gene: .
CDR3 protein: ASSERGGQPQH

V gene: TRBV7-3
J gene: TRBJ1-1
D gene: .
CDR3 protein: ASSLLGGGRLTEAF

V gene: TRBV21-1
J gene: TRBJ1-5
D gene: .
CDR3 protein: ASSTGGTSNQPQH

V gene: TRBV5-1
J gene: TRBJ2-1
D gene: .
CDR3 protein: ASSPSSRYNEQF

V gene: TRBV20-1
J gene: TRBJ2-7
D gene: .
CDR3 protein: SARAMYEQY

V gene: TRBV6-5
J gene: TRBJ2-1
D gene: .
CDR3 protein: ASSGISEQF

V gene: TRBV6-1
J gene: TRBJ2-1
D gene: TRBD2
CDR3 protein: ASSVFSGLAVPNEQF

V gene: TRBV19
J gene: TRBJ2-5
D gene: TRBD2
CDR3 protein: ASSIRTSGWETQY

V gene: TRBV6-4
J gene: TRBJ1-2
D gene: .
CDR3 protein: ASSDSWTSLT

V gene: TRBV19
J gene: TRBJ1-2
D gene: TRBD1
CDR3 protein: ASSTDRMNYGYT

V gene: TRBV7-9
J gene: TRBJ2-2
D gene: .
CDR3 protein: ASSPSGGPGELF

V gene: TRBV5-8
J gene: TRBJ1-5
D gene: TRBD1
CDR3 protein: ASSTDRVGHQPQH

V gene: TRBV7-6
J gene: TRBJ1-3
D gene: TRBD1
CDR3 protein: ASSQGQEVGNTIY

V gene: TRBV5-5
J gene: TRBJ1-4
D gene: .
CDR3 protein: ASSLGTWGELF

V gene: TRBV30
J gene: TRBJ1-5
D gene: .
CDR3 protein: AWSQANEASH

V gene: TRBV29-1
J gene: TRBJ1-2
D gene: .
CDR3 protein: SCTEPNYGYT

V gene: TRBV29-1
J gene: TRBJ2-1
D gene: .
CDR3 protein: SVSRLTPEFRNEQF

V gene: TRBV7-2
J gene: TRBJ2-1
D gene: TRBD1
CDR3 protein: ASSSGGGRNEQF

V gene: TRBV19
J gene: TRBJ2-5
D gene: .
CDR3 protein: ASSTGRVQETQY

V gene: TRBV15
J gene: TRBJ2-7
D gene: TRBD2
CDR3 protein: ATSREQMSVAGISYEQY

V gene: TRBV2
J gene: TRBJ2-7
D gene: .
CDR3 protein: ASGAGQGYEQY

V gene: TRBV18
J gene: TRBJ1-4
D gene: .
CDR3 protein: ASSQDRGGEKLF

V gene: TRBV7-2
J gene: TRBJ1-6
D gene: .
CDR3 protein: ASSFSPGASPLH

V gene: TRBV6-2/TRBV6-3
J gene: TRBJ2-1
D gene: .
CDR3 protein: ASSYSPPGAEQF

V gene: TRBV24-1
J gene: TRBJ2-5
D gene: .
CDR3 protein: ATSVSQGGETQY

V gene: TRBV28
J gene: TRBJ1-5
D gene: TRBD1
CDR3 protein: ASSSSGDRENQPQH

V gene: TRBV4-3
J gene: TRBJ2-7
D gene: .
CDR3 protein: ASSQDYLSYEQY

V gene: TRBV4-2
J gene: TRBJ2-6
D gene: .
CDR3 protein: AGNRDSGANVLT

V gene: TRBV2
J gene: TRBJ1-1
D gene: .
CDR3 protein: ASSFSALQVSEAF

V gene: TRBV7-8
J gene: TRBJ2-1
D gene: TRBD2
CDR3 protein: ASGAGGYNEQF

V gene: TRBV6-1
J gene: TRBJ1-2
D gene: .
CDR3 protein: ASSDRGTSNYGYT